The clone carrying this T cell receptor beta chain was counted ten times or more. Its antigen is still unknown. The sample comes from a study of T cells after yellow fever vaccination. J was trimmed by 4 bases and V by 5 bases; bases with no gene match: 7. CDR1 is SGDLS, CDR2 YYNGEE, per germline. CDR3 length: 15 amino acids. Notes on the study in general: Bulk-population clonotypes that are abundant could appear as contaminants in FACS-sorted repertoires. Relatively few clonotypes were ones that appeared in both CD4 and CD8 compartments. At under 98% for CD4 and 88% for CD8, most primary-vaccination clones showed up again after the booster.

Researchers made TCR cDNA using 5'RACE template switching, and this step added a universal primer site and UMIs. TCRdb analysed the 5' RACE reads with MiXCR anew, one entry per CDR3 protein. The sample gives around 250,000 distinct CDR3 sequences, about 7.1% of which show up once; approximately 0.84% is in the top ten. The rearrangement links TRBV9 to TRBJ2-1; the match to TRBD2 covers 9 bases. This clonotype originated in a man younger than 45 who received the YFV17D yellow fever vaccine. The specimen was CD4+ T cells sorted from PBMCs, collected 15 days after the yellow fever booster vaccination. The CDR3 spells CASSNLAGTYNEQFF. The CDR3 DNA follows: TGTGCCAGCAGTAATCTAGCGGGGACGTACAATGAGCAGTTCTTC.